This TCR beta chain was observed in a study of tumor-infiltrating lymphocytes in oesophageal squamous cell carcinoma (dated by TCRdb to about 2016). The library was built by means of PCR. These reads were obtained on an Illumina HiSeq 1500. TCRdb reanalyzed the raw reads on its own, using fastp at Q25 for trimming and MiXCR for clone calling, and kept in-frame beta chains. Every distinct CDR3 protein forms one entry, paired with its most common genes and DNA. The sample table shows just over 15,000 distinct CDR3 sequences, and 50% are seen once. In total, the top ten clones hold roughly 17% of the sample. The germline V gene (reference sequence) specifies SEHNR as CDR1 and FQNEAQ as CDR2. V and J are trimmed by 5 bases and 5 bases, and the gene matches miss 10 bases of the junction. Inclusive of the bounding cysteine and phenylalanine, the CDR3 is 16 residues long. The CDR3 DNA has 48 bases and is translated from base 1.

This clonotype has just a few counts. The antigen it binds to is not known. Base quality data are lacking; no much larger clone is found one base away. The receptor was derived from a male donor with esophageal squamous cell carcinoma. This sequence uses TRBV7-9 and TRBJ2-5; 11 bases in between match TRBD1. The sequencing input was esophageal tumor tissue. This receptor carries the CDR3 CASSPGTGGLRETQYF. The nucleotide sequence reads as follows: TGTGCCAGCAGCCCCGGGACAGGGGGACTGAGGGAGACCCAGTACTTC. With all but the CDR3 taken from the reference TRBV7-9 and TRBJ2-5 genes, the full variable domain is: DTGVSQNPRHKITKRGQNVTFRCDPISEHNRLYWYRQTLGQGPEFLTYFQNEAQLEKSRLLSDRFSAERPKGSFSTLEIQRTEQGDSAMYLCASSPGTGGLRETQYFGPGTRLLVL.